The TCR beta chain described here comes from a study of T-cell reconstitution after alpha-beta-depleted transplantation in children. Notes on the study in general: Several hundred graft clones that had expanded were reportedly the source of alpha-beta T cells about two months after transplant.

A word on this clonotype: Its antigen remains unidentified.

This CDR3 has 16 amino acids. Trimming cost V 5 bases and J 4 bases; bases outside gene matches: 13. Germline values: CDR1 MNHNS, CDR2 SASEGT. The authors prepared the TCRbeta library with unique molecular identifiers. Via MiXCR, TCRdb re-called the PCR reads, giving one row per CDR3 protein. This sample yields about 610,000 distinct CDR3 sequences, of which 20% to 30% are seen a single time; around a third belongs to the top ten. The chain recombines TRBV6-1 with TRBJ2-7, with TRBD1 identical over 8 bases. The clonotype comes from a boy in the first two years of life with Wiskott-Aldrich syndrome, due to receive a stem cell transplant. This specimen was PBMCs, taken before TCRalphabeta/CD19-depleted stem cell transplant. The CDR3 protein is CASSRFPGGSGYEQYF. The CDR3 nucleotides read TGTGCCAGCAGTCGATTCCCAGGGGGCTCCGGGTACGAGCAGTACTTC.